The 20 T cell receptor beta chains in this list originate from one sample, sequenced in a study of cytomegalovirus exposure and HLA in healthy donors. Use of 60 Vbeta and 13 Jbeta primers characterized the PCR. Method: immunoSEQ multiplex PCR; TCRdb's copy keeps in-frame clones and lacks some. The profile covers around 160,000 clones, with roughly four fifths appearing a single time and roughly 4.3% taken by the ten largest. The sample taken for sequencing was PBMCs. These receptors were taken from a man aged 45-65 years in good health and CMV-seropositive.

V is TRBV6-5 and J is TRBJ2-1, with D possibly being TRBD2 (6 bases). The CDR3 spans 11 residues. In germline, CDR1 is MNHEY, CDR2 SVGAGI. V was pared by 5 bases and J by 8 bases, with 7 bases between. CDR3 in amino acids: CASSREDEQFF. Written as DNA, the CDR3 is TGTGCCAGCAGTAGGGAGGATGAGCAGTTCTTC.

This clone came up once. Mismatch with germline at one junction end may stem from a read error. The rearrangement uses TRBV7-7 and TRBJ2-2; D is unresolved. From germline, CDR1 is SSHAT and CDR2 FNYEAQ (reference sequence). The CDR3 loop spans 14 amino acids. CDR3 coding DNA: TGTGCTAGCAGCTTCGACTCCAACACCGGGGAGCTGTTTTTT. Translating gives CASSFDSNTGELFF.

The chain recombines TRBV7-4 with TRBJ1-1; TRBD1 matches 7 bases. V shed 4 bases, J shed 0 bases, and the junction held 23 bases outside the gene matches. CDR1 is SGHVT and CDR2 is SQSDAQ in the germline V gene. The CDR3 spans 21 residues. The CDR3 here is CASSSTDRDDSRKIMNTEAFF. CDR3 coding DNA: TGTGCCAGCAGCTCGACAGACAGGGATGATTCCCGGAAAATTATGAACACTGAAGCTTTCTTT.

V and J are TRBV2 and TRBJ2-1; 12 bases align to TRBD2. J gave up 5 bases and V 6 bases, and 5 bases lay outside the gene matches. The CDR3 is 15 amino acids. From germline, CDR1 is SNHLY and CDR2 FYNNEI. In DNA, the CDR3 is TGTGCCAGCAGCCCTAGCGGGGGGGCGCACAATGAGCAGTTCTTC. It yields the protein CASSPSGGAHNEQFF.

The V gene is TRBV4-2, the J gene TRBJ1-2; a possible D gene is TRBD1 (5 bases). Germline V gene lookup returns CDR1 LGHNA and CDR2 YNFKEQ. V lost 5 bases and J 7 bases, leaving 14 bases between the germline ends. There are 13 residues in the CDR3. The CDR3 sequence: CASSALWDSGYTF. The CDR3 DNA is TGTGCCAGCAGCGCACTATGGGACTCTGGCTACACCTTC.

This clone appeared once. The V call is TRBV30, the J call TRBJ1-5; D may be TRBD1 (6 bases). V was clipped by 3 bases and J by 0 bases, with 12 bases between them. This CDR3 is 15 amino acids long. Germline assignment: CDR1 GTSNPN and CDR2 SVGIG (reference sequence). The CDR3 nucleotides are TGTGCCTGGAGAGCCAGGGGAGTTAGCAATCAGCCCCAGCATTTT. Its translation is CAWRARGVSNQPQHF.

The chain has TRBV14 and TRBJ1-2; 9 bases line up with TRBD1. Germline CDR1 and CDR2: SGHDN and FVKESK. V was pared by 4 bases and J by 4 bases, with 10 bases of the junction left unmatched. The CDR3 contains 16 residues. The CDR3: CASSRTLGQGPYGYTF. The CDR3 region has the DNA TGTGCCAGCAGCCGAACCCTGGGACAGGGTCCCTATGGCTACACCTTC.

The J gene is TRBJ1-5, the V gene TRBV28, with D hard to call. Germline loops: CDR1 MDHEN, CDR2 SYDVKM. V lost 5 bases and J 1 base, leaving 18 bases between the germline ends. The CDR3 runs 17 residues. CDR3 loop: CASSPHWALLSNQPQHF. The CDR3 DNA is TGTGCCAGCAGTCCACATTGGGCCCTCCTCAGCAATCAGCCCCAGCATTTT. Together with reference TRBV28 and TRBJ1-5, the CDR3 gives the full variable domain: DVKVTQSSRYLVKRTGEKVFLECVQDMDHENMFWYRQDPGLGLRLIYFSYDVKMKEKGDIPEGYSVSREKKERFSLILESASTNQTSMYLCASSPHWALLSNQPQHFGDGTRLSIL.

V is TRBV9 and J is TRBJ2-2; D gene unclear. The V end was cut by 2 bases, the J end by 2 bases, with 7 bases between. Per germline, CDR1 SGDLS and CDR2 YYNGEE. This CDR3 has 14 amino acids. This CDR3 is CASSVSQNTGELFF. The CDR3 DNA reads as TGTGCCAGCAGCGTTTCCCAAAACACCGGGGAGCTGTTTTTT.

This clone was found a few times. The rearrangement links TRBV5-1 to TRBJ1-1; TRBD1 might be the D (6 bases). CDR1 is SGHRS and CDR2 is YFSETQ in the germline V gene. V lost 5 bases, J lost 6 bases, and 14 bases lay in between. The CDR3 extends over 13 amino acids. CDR3 in amino acids: CASRQGKGAEAFF. CDR3 DNA: TGCGCCAGCAGACAGGGTAAGGGGGCTGAAGCTTTCTTT.

The chain employs TRBV9 and TRBJ1-4; D not resolved. Trimming removed 0 bases from V and 3 bases from J, with 15 bases in between. This CDR3 contains 17 residues. Germline assignment: CDR1 SGDLS and CDR2 YYNGEE. The CDR3 is CASSVGASQQPNEKLFF. CDR3 coding DNA: TGTGCCAGCAGCGTAGGGGCCAGCCAGCAACCTAATGAAAAACTGTTTTTT.

The chain is built from TRBV28 and TRBJ1-1, with 8 bases aligning to TRBD1. Germline trimming cut 6 bases from V and 5 bases from J; bases unmatched to any gene: 11. The CDR3 has 15 amino acids. Germline CDR1 is MDHEN and CDR2 is SYDVKM. DNA of the CDR3: TGTGCCAGCAGATACGACAGGGGAGGAGTTACTGAAGCTTTCTTT. This translates into CASRYDRGGVTEAFF. Based on the CDR3 plus reference TRBV28 and TRBJ1-1, the full variable domain is DVKVTQSSRYLVKRTGEKVFLECVQDMDHENMFWYRQDPGLGLRLIYFSYDVKMKEKGDIPEGYSVSREKKERFSLILESASTNQTSMYLCASRYDRGGVTEAFFGQGTRLTVV.

The V gene is TRBV28, the J gene TRBJ1-2; D is possibly TRBD1 (6 bases). Germline-derived CDR1 and CDR2 are MDHEN and SYDVKM. V lost 1 base and J 1 base, leaving 19 bases between the germline ends. The CDR3 is 18 amino acids. The CDR3 DNA follows: TGTGCCAGCAGTTTATTCGGGGTGGGGGAGGGGGGTAACTATGGCTACACCTTC. Amino acids: CASSLFGVGEGGNYGYTF.

The chain has TRBV30 and TRBJ1-3; no clear D gene. V lost 5 bases, J lost 9 bases, and 11 bases lay in between. Per the germline V gene, CDR1 is GTSNPN and CDR2 is SVGIG (reference sequence). CDR3 length: 11 residues. The CDR3 DNA sequence: TGTGCCTGGGGCAAAGGAGCCACCATATATTTT. Its translation: CAWGKGATIYF.

This chain uses TRBV15 with TRBJ2-7; perhaps TRBD2 as D (5 bases). CDR1 is LNHNV, CDR2 YYDKDF, per germline (reference sequence). The CDR3 runs to 15 residues. Between the trimmed V and J ends, which lost 1 base and 4 bases, there was a span of 14 bases. The DNA for the CDR3 is TGTGCCACCAGCAGAGCCCCGACGGACTCATACGAGCAGTACTTC. Protein sequence: CATSRAPTDSYEQYF. Together with reference TRBV15 and TRBJ2-7, the CDR3 gives the full variable domain: DAMVIQNPRYQVTQFGKPVTLSCSQTLNHNVMYWYQQKSSQAPKLLFHYYDKDFNNEADTPDNFQSRRPNTSFCFLDIRSPGLGDTAMYLCATSRAPTDSYEQYFGPGTRLTVT.

CDR3 in amino acids: CASSSNRPYEQYF. CDR3 in DNA: TGTGCCAGCAGTTCAAACAGACCCTACGAGCAGTACTTC. This chain joins TRBV28 and TRBJ2-7; no definite D call. V lost 4 bases and J lost 2, with 9 bases in between. The CDR3 covers 13 residues. CDR1 is MDHEN, CDR2 SYDVKM, per germline. The whole variable domain, filled in from reference TRBV28 and TRBJ2-7, reads DVKVTQSSRYLVKRTGEKVFLECVQDMDHENMFWYRQDPGLGLRLIYFSYDVKMKEKGDIPEGYSVSREKKERFSLILESASTNQTSMYLCASSSNRPYEQYFGPGTRLTVT.

The chain uses TRBV19 and TRBJ1-1, with 7 bases lining up with TRBD1. Germline V CDR1 and CDR2: LNHDA, SQIVND (reference sequence). V dropped 1 base and J dropped 7; count of bases not matched to a gene: 6. The CDR3 extends over 14 amino acids. As DNA, the CDR3 is TGTGCCAGTAGTATAGGACGGGACAGATTTGAAGCTTTCTTT. Translated: CASSIGRDRFEAFF.

V is TRBV19 and J is TRBJ2-7; perhaps TRBD1 as D (5 bases). Germline lookup yields CDR1 LNHDA and CDR2 SQIVND (reference sequence). V lost 6 bases and J 0 bases, leaving 12 bases between the germline ends. The CDR3 runs 14 residues. The CDR3 sequence: CASSRQFVSYEQYF. The CDR3 nucleotides are TGTGCCAGTAGCAGACAGTTTGTCTCCTACGAGCAGTACTTC.

This clone was counted a single time. V and J are TRBV5-4 and TRBJ1-2; D may be TRBD1 (5 bases). Germline CDR1 reads SGHNT; CDR2 reads YYREEE (reference sequence). V gave up 4 bases and J gave up 2 bases, with 15 bases separating them. This CDR3 has 15 amino acids. The CDR3 spells CASSAQGSSNYGYTF. The CDR3 DNA sequence: TGTGCCAGCAGCGCTCAGGGATCTTCAAACTATGGCTACACCTTC.

CDR3 DNA: TGTGCCAGCAGTTTTAGCCCGGACAAGTCGGACTATGGCTACACCTTC. This sequence encodes CASSFSPDKSDYGYTF. The chain is built from TRBV28 and TRBJ1-2, with D possibly matching TRBD1 (5 bases). Germline assignment: CDR1 MDHEN and CDR2 SYDVKM. The CDR3 has 16 residues. V dropped 3 bases and J dropped 3 bases, with 17 bases sitting between them.